This TCR beta chain was profiled in a study of blood T cell repertoires in COVID-19. Turning to the study itself: Both acute and convalescent COVID-19 samples were obtained from the United States, Italy and Spain. PBMCs, B-cell-depleted T cells, or T cells were the source of the cDNA or gDNA that made up the material.

Using immunoSEQ multiplex PCR, the repertoire was profiled, and TCRdb retains in-frame clones only, with some absent. The table lists about 260,000 clones, approximately 79% of them singletons. Germline CDR1 is SGHTA and CDR2 is FQGTGA. CDR3 length equals 16 residues. J was trimmed by 3 bases and V by 5 bases; bases with no gene match: 9. The source of this sequence is a man aged 30 to 39 with acute COVID-19. This rearrangement joins TRBV7-3 to TRBJ2-2; TRBD1 matches 7 bases. The sequencing sample was made of PBMCs or T cells enriched from blood (not recorded which). The CDR3 DNA sequence: TGTGCCAGCAGCGCTTCGACAGGGTTGGACACCGGGGAGCTGTTTTTT. Protein sequence: CASSASTGLDTGELFF.